The 24 T cell receptor beta chains below all came from one sample that was sequenced in a study of blood T cell repertoires in COVID-19. Repertoires were generated with immunoSEQ multiplex PCR, while TCRdb's copy carries only in-frame clones and drops some. The sample holds about 50,000 clones, about four fifths seen once. The sample was peripheral blood. The origin of the receptors is a woman aged 80 or over with COVID-19, enrolled during active disease.

V and J are TRBV3-1 (or the pseudogene TRBV3-2) and TRBJ2-5; D may be TRBD2 (5 bases). This CDR3 has 14 amino acids. The germline V and J ends were trimmed by 1 base and 3 bases, with 9 bases remaining between them. Germline V gives CDR1 LGHDT, CDR2 YNNKEL (reference sequence). The CDR3 region has the DNA TGTGCCAGCAGCCAAGTTTACGGGGAAGAGACCCAGTACTTC. It yields the protein CASSQVYGEETQYF.

The count of this clone is one. This chain uses TRBV28 with TRBJ2-3; D is perhaps TRBD2 (6 bases). V lost 7 bases and J lost 5, with 22 bases in between. CDR1 and CDR2 (germline): MDHEN, SYDVKM. This CDR3 has 16 amino acids. The CDR3 is CASNQPFVGSEDTQYF. The CDR3 nucleotides are TGTGCCAGCAACCAGCCCTTCGTCGGGAGTGAAGATACGCAGTATTTT.

The chain is built from TRBV28 and TRBJ2-4, with D perhaps matching TRBD2 (7 bases). Germline lookup yields CDR1 MDHEN and CDR2 SYDVKM. CDR3 length: 12 residues. The V gene lost 6 bases and the J gene lost 7 bases, with 10 bases spanning the gap. The CDR3 coding sequence is TGTGCCAGCAGGGGAGGGGGGAACATTCAGTACTTC. Protein product: CASRGGGNIQYF.

V usage is TRBV7-3 and J usage is TRBJ2-1; 16 bases agree with TRBD2. The CDR3 spans 20 residues. V trimming: 5 bases; J trimming: 6 bases; junction bases outside the gene matches: 16. Germline V gives CDR1 SGHTA, CDR2 FQGTGA. The CDR3 nucleotides are TGTGCCAGCAGCACGAAGGGACTAGCGGGAGGGCCGGAGGCTTCCAATGAGCAGTTCTTC. It translates to CASSTKGLAGGPEASNEQFF.

The V gene is TRBV15, the J gene TRBJ2-7, with D possibly matching TRBD1 (6 bases). Germline-derived CDR1 and CDR2 are LNHNV and YYDKDF (reference sequence). CDR3 length: 17 amino acids. V was cut by 0 bases and J by 2 bases, with 17 bases left in between. CDR3 sequence: CATSRDPTQGTPYEQYF. The CDR3 nucleotides are TGTGCCACCAGCAGAGATCCCACGCAGGGGACCCCCTACGAGCAGTACTTC.

This chain uses TRBV9 with TRBJ2-3, with 7 bases that match TRBD1. This CDR3 comprises 11 residues. The germline CDR1 and CDR2 sequences are SGDLS and YYNGEE. The J segment lost 11 bases and the V segment lost 3 bases, leaving 3 bases of the junction unmatched. CDR3 region: CASSGDSWQYF. CDR3 nucleotide sequence: TGTGCCAGCAGCGGGGACAGCTGGCAGTATTTT. Full variable domain (remainder filled in from reference TRBV9 and TRBJ2-3): DSGVTQTPKHLITATGQRVTLRCSPRSGDLSVYWYQQSLDQGLQFLIQYYNGEERAKGNILERFSAQQFPDLHSELNLSSLELGDSALYFCASSGDSWQYFGPGTRLTVL.

The chain links TRBV2 to TRBJ1-1; 7 positions agree with TRBD1. The junction had 13 bases not matched to a gene; V was cut back by 8 bases and J by 1 base. The germline V gene has CDR1 SNHLY and CDR2 FYNNEI. This CDR3 contains 16 residues. This CDR3 reads CASAEVKGGTNTEAFF. DNA of the CDR3: TGTGCCAGCGCTGAGGTTAAAGGGGGCACGAACACTGAAGCTTTCTTT.

V and J are TRBV24-1 and TRBJ2-1, with 7 nucleotides matching TRBD2. CDR1 is KGHDR and CDR2 is SFDVKD in the germline V gene. This CDR3 region has 18 residues. V gave up 0 bases and J gave up 4 bases; unmatched junction bases: 11. This chain's CDR3 is CATSDLTPASGGYNEQFF. In nucleotides, the CDR3 is TGTGCCACCAGTGATTTGACCCCGGCTAGCGGAGGGTACAATGAGCAGTTCTTC.

The chain joins TRBV5-4 to TRBJ1-2; TRBD1 matches at 8 bases. V lost 4 bases to trimming and J lost 12 bases; unmatched junction nucleotides: 11. Germline V gives CDR1 SGHNT, CDR2 YYREEE (reference sequence). CDR3 size: 13 residues. CDR3 protein: CASSGSDRGWDTF. In nucleotides, the CDR3 is TGTGCCAGCAGCGGAAGCGACAGGGGTTGGGACACCTTC.

The V gene is TRBV27, the J gene TRBJ2-1; D not certain. CDR1 is MNHEY, CDR2 SMNVEV, per germline (reference sequence). V lost 3 bases to trimming and J lost 4 bases, with 7 bases between them. The CDR3 is 13 amino acids. CDR3: CASSFRTYNEQFF. CDR3 nucleotide sequence: TGTGCCAGCAGTTTCCGCACTTACAATGAGCAGTTCTTC.

Here the CDR3 DNA reads TGTGCCAGCAGCCAAGACAGGGCGGGTGAGCAGTTCTTC. Its translation is CASSQDRAGEQFF. The J gene is TRBJ2-1, the V gene TRBV5-6; 7 positions agree with TRBD1. The CDR3 runs to 13 residues. CDR1 is SGHDT and CDR2 is YYEEEE in the germline V gene. V trimming: 4 bases; J trimming: 9 bases; junction bases outside the gene matches: 7.

The rearrangement joins TRBV5-6 to TRBJ1-2, with TRBD1 identical over 10 bases. Looked up from germline, CDR1 is SGHDT and CDR2 is YYEEEE. The CDR3 has 16 residues. J gave up 4 bases and V 4 bases, and 10 bases lay outside the gene matches. The CDR3 coding sequence is TGTGCCAGCAGCCCGCGAACCCGGACAGGGGGCTATGGCTACACCTTC. This gives the protein CASSPRTRTGGYGYTF. The variable domain in full, completed from reference TRBV5-6 and TRBJ1-2, reads DAGVTQSPTHLIKTRGQQVTLRCSPKSGHDTVSWYQQALGQGPQFIFQYYEEEERQRGNFPDRFSGHQFPNYSSELNVNALLLGDSALYLCASSPRTRTGGYGYTFGSGTRLTVV.

The rearrangement joins TRBV7-8 to TRBJ2-1; weak D call: TRBD2 (5 bases). The CDR3 extends over 21 amino acids. V lost 2 bases to trimming and J lost 5 bases, with 31 bases between them. In germline, CDR1 is SGHVS, CDR2 FQNEAQ. CDR3 nucleotide sequence: TGTGCCAGCAGCTTAATGTGGGTTGCGGCGGCGGTGCAAAAGGAGGACAATGAGCAGTTCTTC. Amino acid sequence: CASSLMWVAAAVQKEDNEQFF.

V and J are TRBV4-1 and TRBJ2-4; D is possibly TRBD1 (5 bases). The CDR3 sequence is 14 residues long. Germline V lookup: CDR1 MGHRA, CDR2 YSYEKL. V lost 4 bases and J lost 5, with 12 bases in between. The CDR3 loop is CASSRDWGQNIQYF. CDR3 sequence (DNA): TGCGCCAGCAGCCGCGACTGGGGCCAAAACATTCAGTACTTC.

This chain connects TRBV14 to TRBJ2-1, with TRBD2 matching over 9 bases. Germline V lookup: CDR1 SGHDN, CDR2 FVKESK. V shed 0 bases and J 7 bases; nucleotides not matched to a gene: 4. This CDR3 is 15 amino acids long. The CDR3 sequence: CASSQDGLAGNEQFF. The CDR3 nucleotides read TGTGCCAGCAGCCAAGATGGGCTAGCGGGAAATGAGCAGTTCTTC.

J is TRBJ2-5 and V is TRBV10-3, with 7 nucleotides matching TRBD1. With 2 bases clipped from V and 4 bases from J, the junction kept 10 bases outside the gene matches. CDR3 size: 16 residues. The germline V gene has CDR1 ENHRY and CDR2 SYGVKD. The CDR3 DNA sequence: TGTGCCATCAGTGAGGGCCCAGGGGGTGGGTCAGAGACCCAGTACTTC. Protein product: CAISEGPGGGSETQYF.

The chain recombines TRBV12-3 or TRBV12-4 with TRBJ2-1; D is uncertain. The V gene lost 6 bases and the J gene lost 7 bases, with 4 bases spanning the gap. The CDR3 totals 10 residues. This chain's CDR3 is CASSLNEQFF. CDR3 nucleotide sequence: TGTGCCAGCAGCCTAAATGAGCAGTTCTTC.

This clone showed up many times. This chain uses TRBV6-5 with TRBJ2-7, with TRBD2 identical over 11 bases. This CDR3 region has 13 residues. V shed 11 bases and J 7 bases; nucleotides not matched to a gene: 10. Germline V gives CDR1 MNHEY, CDR2 SVGAGI. Here the CDR3 DNA reads TGTGCCGGAGGACTAGCGGGCTCCTGGGAGCAGTACTTC. It codes for CAGGLAGSWEQYF.

This clone appeared a few times. The rearrangement joins TRBV19 to TRBJ2-1; 10 nucleotides line up with TRBD2. Looked up from germline, CDR1 is LNHDA and CDR2 is SQIVND (reference sequence). V shed 4 bases, J shed 2 bases, and the junction held 2 bases outside the gene matches. The CDR3 spans 15 residues. CDR3 protein: CASSKLAGTYNEQFF. The CDR3 nucleotides read TGTGCCAGTAGTAAACTAGCGGGAACCTACAATGAGCAGTTCTTC.

J is TRBJ2-7 and V is TRBV10-2, with D possibly matching TRBD2 (5 bases). Trimming stripped 0 bases from V and 3 bases from J, with 12 bases between. The germline CDR1 and CDR2 sequences are WSHSY and SAAADI. This CDR3 contains 15 residues. The CDR3 loop reads CASSESDSPYYEQYF. Written as DNA, the CDR3 is TGCGCCAGCAGTGAGTCGGACTCTCCTTACTACGAGCAGTACTTC.

There are a few counts of this clone. This chain links TRBV19 with TRBJ1-1; 9 bases are shared with TRBD1. CDR1 and CDR2 (germline): LNHDA, SQIVND (reference sequence). Germline trimming cut 4 bases from V and 4 bases from J; bases unmatched to any gene: 10. The CDR3 contains 16 residues. The CDR3 spells CASSSPGTGRATEAFF. The CDR3, as DNA: TGTGCCAGTAGTAGTCCCGGGACAGGGCGGGCCACTGAAGCTTTCTTT.

V is TRBV28 and J is TRBJ1-2; a weak D match, TRBD1 (5 bases). The CDR3 runs to 14 residues. Trimming took 3 bases from V and 3 from J, leaving 11 bases between them. The germline CDR1 and CDR2 sequences are MDHEN and SYDVKM. The chain's CDR3 is CASSLPRVHYGYTF. The CDR3 nucleotides are TGTGCCAGCAGTTTGCCCAGGGTACACTATGGCTACACCTTC.

The chain is built from TRBV6-1 and TRBJ2-3, with 9 bases lining up with TRBD1. V lost 3 bases and J lost 0; bases outside the gene matches: 7. The CDR3 sequence is 17 residues long. Germline loops: CDR1 MNHNS, CDR2 SASEGT. CDR3 sequence reads: CASSETGGFFSTDTQYF. The CDR3 bases are TGTGCCAGCAGTGAGACAGGGGGTTTCTTTAGCACAGATACGCAGTATTTT.

Here the CDR3 reads CASSSGGAGAGEQYF. The CDR3 coding sequence is TGTGCCAGCAGTTCCGGAGGAGCAGGGGCGGGCGAGCAGTACTTC. This rearrangement joins TRBV27 to TRBJ2-7, with D possibly TRBD1 on 6 matching bases. V lost 4 bases, J lost 6 bases, and 19 bases lay in between. The CDR3 length is 15 residues. Germline V gene sequence: CDR1 MNHEY, CDR2 SMNVEV (reference sequence).